Presented here are 15 T cell receptor beta chains from one specimen sequenced in a study of blood T cell repertoires in COVID-19. Assay used: immunoSEQ multiplex PCR; TCRdb lists only in-frame clones, some missing. The sample consists of about 250,000 clones, approximately 90% of them appearing once. Specimen: peripheral blood. The receptor set was obtained from a man between 18 and 29 years old with active or convalescent COVID-19.

The rearrangement uses TRBV18 and TRBJ1-2, with D possibly being TRBD1 (5 bases). Germline V gene sequence: CDR1 KGHSH, CDR2 LQKENI. The CDR3 runs 15 residues. V was pared by 4 bases and J by 3 bases, with 15 bases between. This CDR3 reads CASSRELREDYGYTF. The CDR3 bases are TGTGCCAGCTCACGAGAGCTCAGGGAGGACTATGGCTACACCTTC.

The chain recombines TRBV5-1 with TRBJ1-1; possibly TRBD1 for D (5 bases). Germline CDR1 is SGHRS and CDR2 is YFSETQ. Trimming removed 1 base at V and 5 bases at J, with 12 bases between. CDR3 length: 14 amino acids. CDR3: CASSLRGGVTEAFF. For the CDR3, the DNA is TGCGCCAGCAGCTTGCGGGGCGGGGTGACTGAAGCTTTCTTT.

For this clone: Other DNA sequences in the same sample also yield this CDR3. J is TRBJ1-4 and V is TRBV7-9; 9 nucleotides line up with TRBD1. Trimming took 3 bases from V and 8 from J; bases not matched to a gene: 1. The CDR3 extends over 13 amino acids. Per the germline V gene, CDR1 is SEHNR and CDR2 is FQNEAQ (reference sequence). The CDR3 here is CASSFGQGEKLFF. The CDR3 nucleotides are TGTGCCAGCAGCTTCGGACAGGGGGAAAAACTGTTTTTT.

V usage is TRBV28 and J usage is TRBJ1-1; D gene unclear. The germline V gene encodes CDR1 MDHEN and CDR2 SYDVKM. This CDR3 is built from 13 residues. Trimming removed 6 bases at V and 1 base at J, with 9 bases between. The CDR3 DNA reads as TGTGCCAGCAGCCCCGAGGGGAACACTGAAGCTTTCTTT. It translates to CASSPEGNTEAFF.

This clone was observed once. The chain employs TRBV6-4 and TRBJ2-7, with 10 positions matching TRBD2. V lost 5 bases and J lost 4; bases outside the gene matches: 5. Germline V lookup: CDR1 MRHNA, CDR2 SNTAGT. The CDR3 runs to 14 residues. The CDR3 DNA sequence: TGTGCCAGCAGTATAGCGGGAGGATCTTACGAGCAGTACTTC. Translation: CASSIAGGSYEQYF.

The chain carries TRBV3-1 (or the pseudogene TRBV3-2) and TRBJ2-1; maybe TRBD2 (7 bases). Trimming pared 2 bases from V and 1 base from J, leaving 15 bases between. This CDR3 comprises 17 residues. Looked up from germline, CDR1 is LGHDT and CDR2 is YNNKEL (reference sequence). In DNA form, the CDR3 reads TGTGCCAGCAGCCAACCTGAAGGGGGGGAGTCCTACAATGAGCAGTTCTTC. Protein sequence: CASSQPEGGESYNEQFF.

The J gene is TRBJ1-3, the V gene TRBV29-1; 9 positions agree with TRBD1. CDR1 SQVTM and CDR2 ANQGSEA come from the germline V gene. The length of the CDR3 is 14 residues. With 6 bases clipped from V and 3 bases from J, the junction kept 6 bases outside the gene matches. CDR3 in amino acids: CSVSDRGLGNTIYF. CDR3 DNA sequence: TGCAGCGTATCGGACAGGGGCCTTGGAAACACCATATATTTT.

Points on this clone: Other DNA sequences of this sample code for an identical CDR3. The CDR3 reads CASSQPGGGGYTF. The CDR3 DNA reads as TGTGCCAGCAGCCAACCAGGGGGCGGCGGCTACACCTTC. This chain uses TRBV3-1 (or the pseudogene TRBV3-2) with TRBJ1-2; 8 nucleotides agree with TRBD1. The CDR3 extends over 13 amino acids. After removal of 2 bases from V and 8 bases from J, the junction contained 4 bases not matched to a gene. From germline, CDR1 is LGHDT and CDR2 YNNKEL (reference sequence).

The V and J genes are TRBV4-1 and TRBJ2-1; D is perhaps TRBD2 (6 bases). Trimming took off 3 bases at V and 0 bases at J, with 6 bases between the two ends. Germline values: CDR1 MGHRA, CDR2 YSYEKL. The CDR3 contains 14 residues. CDR3 region: CASSQGGSYNEQFF. CDR3 nucleotides: TGCGCCAGCAGCCAGGGGGGCTCCTACAATGAGCAGTTCTTC.

The CDR3 nucleotides are TGCGCCAGCAGCTTGTGGCGGGAGATAGATACGCAGTATTTT. The encoded protein is CASSLWREIDTQYF. The chain joins TRBV5-1 to TRBJ2-3; TRBD2 matches at 7 bases. The V gene's germline CDR1 is SGHRS and CDR2 YFSETQ. CDR3 length: 14 residues. Trimming cost V 1 base and J 5 bases; bases outside gene matches: 4.

In this sample, this clone turned up a few times. The chain uses TRBV2 and TRBJ1-2, with 7 positions matching TRBD1. This CDR3 has 14 residues. The germline CDR1 and CDR2 sequences are SNHLY and FYNNEI. The V gene end was trimmed by 4 bases and the J gene end by 6 bases; junction bases not matched to a gene: 8. This CDR3 reads CASSGQGLSDGYTF. The DNA of the CDR3 is TGTGCCAGCAGTGGACAGGGATTATCTGATGGCTACACCTTC.

The chain recombines TRBV7-2 with TRBJ2-5; weak D call: TRBD1 (6 bases). Germline V gene sequence: CDR1 SGHTA, CDR2 FQGNSA. Trimming cost V 4 bases and J 2 bases, with 11 bases left between them. This CDR3 has 14 amino acids. The CDR3, as DNA: TGTGCCAGCAGCTCACCCGGACAGCAAGAGACCCAGTACTTC. It specifies CASSSPGQQETQYF.

In its sample, this clone was seen a few times. The CDR3 loop reads CASSLSPGDTEAFF. CDR3 bases: TGTGCCAGCAGCTTAAGTCCGGGAGACACTGAAGCTTTCTTT. The chain recombines TRBV7-3 with TRBJ1-1; D is undetermined. The CDR3 covers 14 residues. V shed 1 base and J shed 3 bases, with 9 bases lying between them. The germline CDR1 and CDR2 sequences are SGHTA and FQGTGA.

V usage is TRBV18 and J usage is TRBJ1-5; D not certain. Germline CDR1 KGHSH, CDR2 LQKENI. The CDR3 covers 13 residues. Trimming took 3 bases from V and 3 from J, leaving 6 bases between them. The CDR3 sequence is CASSPGLNQPQHF. The CDR3 DNA is TGTGCCAGCTCACCGGGCCTCAATCAGCCCCAGCATTTT. The full variable domain, with the rest looked up from reference TRBV18 and TRBJ1-5, is NAGVMQNPRHLVRRRGQEARLRCSPMKGHSHVYWYRQLPEEGLKFMVYLQKENIIDESGMPKERFSAEFPKEGPSILRIQQVVRGDSAAYFCASSPGLNQPQHFGDGTRLSIL.

The genes are TRBV5-6 and TRBJ2-1; 9 bases are a match to TRBD1. Trimming cost V 7 bases and J 7 bases; bases outside gene matches: 12. Germline V gives CDR1 SGHDT, CDR2 YYEEEE. The CDR3 runs to 15 residues. DNA of the CDR3: TGTGCCAGCTCCCCCAGGACAGGGGACCTGAATGAGCAGTTCTTC. Encoded protein: CASSPRTGDLNEQFF.